This TCR beta chain emerged from a study of blood T cells in healthy people across ages. This clonotype was counted ten times or more. A second PCR of 7 to 11 cycles used a sample-barcoded 5' primer and a J-beta primer mix. TCRdb redid the calling of the 5' RACE reads with MiXCR, one entry per CDR3 protein. Of hundreds of thousands of distinct CDR3 sequences in the sample, more than 50% are singletons; the top ten hold roughly 25%. The germline gives CDR1 SGHTA, CDR2 FQGNSA. The germline V and J ends were trimmed by 5 bases and 4 bases, with 14 bases remaining between them. This CDR3 is built from 15 residues.

The material sequenced was blood. The rearrangement uses TRBV7-2 and TRBJ1-4, with D perhaps matching TRBD1 (6 bases). This receptor was identified in a man between 40 and 49 years old in good health. The CDR3 DNA is TGTGCCAGCAGCGCGGGGACACCTCATAATGAAAAACTGTTTTTT. This codes for CASSAGTPHNEKLFF.